This TCR beta chain derives from a study of a mutant IDH1 vaccine in newly diagnosed glioma. Across the whole study: Visit V13 took place at week 47, and visit V12 happened at week 35. General study results and limits: Induction of immune responses by the vaccine occurred in about 92% of patients.

Comment on this clone: Antigen specificity is unknown.

Time point of the sample: week 47, end of study. Alongside topical imiquimod, each dose of vaccine comprised 300 ug of mutant IDH1 20-mer peptide. Some clones are missing from TCRdb's copy, which holds only in-frame ones; the method was immunoSEQ multiplex PCR. Of 56,000 or so clones in the sample, approximately 76% were seen once. This TCR was sampled from a middle-aged woman with glioma. Some clones in this sample may be carry-over from other donors' samples. Here the sequenced sample was PBMCs, taken from a glioma patient whose treatment included an IDH1 peptide vaccine.

CDR3 sequence: CASSQALGTEQFF. The CDR3 DNA follows: TGTGCCAGCAGCCAGGCACTAGGTACTGAGCAGTTCTTC. The V gene is TRBV14, the J gene TRBJ2-1; maybe TRBD2 (5 bases). Germline CDR1 reads SGHDN; CDR2 reads FVKESK. V was trimmed by 3 bases and J by 9 bases, leaving 12 bases between them. The CDR3 covers 13 residues.